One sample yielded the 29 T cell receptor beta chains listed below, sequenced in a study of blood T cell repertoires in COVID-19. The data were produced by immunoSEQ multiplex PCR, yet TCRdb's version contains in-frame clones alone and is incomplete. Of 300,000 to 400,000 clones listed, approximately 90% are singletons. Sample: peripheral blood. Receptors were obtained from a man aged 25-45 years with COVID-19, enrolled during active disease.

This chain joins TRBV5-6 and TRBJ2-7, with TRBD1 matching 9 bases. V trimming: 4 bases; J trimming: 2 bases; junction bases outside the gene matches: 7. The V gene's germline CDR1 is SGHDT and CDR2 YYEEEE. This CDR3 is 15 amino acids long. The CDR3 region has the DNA TGTGCCAGCAGCCGCACAGGGGGCGTACCCTACGAGCAGTACTTC. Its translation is CASSRTGGVPYEQYF.

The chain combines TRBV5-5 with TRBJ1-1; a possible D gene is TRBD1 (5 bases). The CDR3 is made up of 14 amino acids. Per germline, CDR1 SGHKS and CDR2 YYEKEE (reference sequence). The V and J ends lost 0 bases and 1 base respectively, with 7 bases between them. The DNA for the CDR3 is TGTGCCAGCAGCTTGGACAGGAGGAACACTGAAGCTTTCTTT. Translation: CASSLDRRNTEAFF.

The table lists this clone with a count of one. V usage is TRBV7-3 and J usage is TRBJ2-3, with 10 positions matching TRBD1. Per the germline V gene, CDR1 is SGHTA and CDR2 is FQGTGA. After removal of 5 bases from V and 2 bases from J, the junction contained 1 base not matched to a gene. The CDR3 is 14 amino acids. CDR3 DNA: TGTGCCAGCAGCCGACAGGGGGCCACAGATACGCAGTATTTT. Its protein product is CASSRQGATDTQYF.

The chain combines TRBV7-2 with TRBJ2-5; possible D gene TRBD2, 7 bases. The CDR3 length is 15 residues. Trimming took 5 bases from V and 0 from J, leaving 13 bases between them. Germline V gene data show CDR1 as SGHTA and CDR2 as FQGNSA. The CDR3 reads CASSLGGGHQETQYF. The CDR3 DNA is TGTGCCAGCAGCCTGGGGGGGGGCCACCAAGAGACCCAGTACTTC.

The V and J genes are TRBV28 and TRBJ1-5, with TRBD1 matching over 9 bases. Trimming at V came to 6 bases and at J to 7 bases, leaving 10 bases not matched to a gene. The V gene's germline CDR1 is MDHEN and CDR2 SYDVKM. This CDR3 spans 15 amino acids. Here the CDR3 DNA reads TGTGCCAGCAGCCACTGGACAGGGGCTAGGCAGCCCCAGCATTTT. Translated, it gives CASSHWTGARQPQHF.

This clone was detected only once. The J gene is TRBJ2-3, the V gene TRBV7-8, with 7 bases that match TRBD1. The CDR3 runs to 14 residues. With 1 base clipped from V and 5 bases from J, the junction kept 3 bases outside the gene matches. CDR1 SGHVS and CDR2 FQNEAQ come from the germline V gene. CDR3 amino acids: CASSLGQGVDTQYF. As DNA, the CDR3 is TGTGCCAGCAGCTTAGGACAGGGAGTAGATACGCAGTATTTT.

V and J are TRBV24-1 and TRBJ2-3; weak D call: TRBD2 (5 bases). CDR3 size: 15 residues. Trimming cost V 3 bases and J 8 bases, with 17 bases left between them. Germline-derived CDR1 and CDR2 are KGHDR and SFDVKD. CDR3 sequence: CATSDTGKFPGTQYF. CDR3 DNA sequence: TGTGCCACCAGTGATACCGGGAAATTCCCAGGTACGCAGTATTTT.

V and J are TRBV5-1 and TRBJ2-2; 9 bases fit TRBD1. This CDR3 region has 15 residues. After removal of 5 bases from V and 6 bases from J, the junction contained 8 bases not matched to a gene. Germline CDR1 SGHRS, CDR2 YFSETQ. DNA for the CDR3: TGCGCCAGCAGACCCGGGACAGGGCCGGCCGGGGAGCTGTTTTTT. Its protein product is CASRPGTGPAGELFF.

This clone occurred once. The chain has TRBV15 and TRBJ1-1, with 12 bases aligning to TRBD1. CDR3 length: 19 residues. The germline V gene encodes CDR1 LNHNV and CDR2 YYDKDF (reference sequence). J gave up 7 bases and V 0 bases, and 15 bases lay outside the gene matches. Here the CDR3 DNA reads TGTGCCACCAGCAGAGATCGAGAACCCGGGACAGGGGGCGATTTTGAAGCTTTCTTT. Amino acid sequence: CATSRDREPGTGGDFEAFF.

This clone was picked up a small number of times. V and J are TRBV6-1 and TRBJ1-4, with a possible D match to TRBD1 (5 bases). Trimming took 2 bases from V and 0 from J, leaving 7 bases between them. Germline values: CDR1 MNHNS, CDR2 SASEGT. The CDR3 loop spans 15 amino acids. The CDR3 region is CASSEIGATNEKLFF. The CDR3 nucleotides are TGTGCCAGCAGTGAAATAGGGGCAACTAATGAAAAACTGTTTTTT.

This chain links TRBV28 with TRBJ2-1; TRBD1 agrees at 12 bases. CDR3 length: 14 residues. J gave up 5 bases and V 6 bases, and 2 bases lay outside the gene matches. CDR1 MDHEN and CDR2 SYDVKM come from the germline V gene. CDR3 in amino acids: CASRGTGGHNEQFF. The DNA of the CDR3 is TGTGCCAGCAGGGGGACAGGGGGCCACAATGAGCAGTTCTTC.

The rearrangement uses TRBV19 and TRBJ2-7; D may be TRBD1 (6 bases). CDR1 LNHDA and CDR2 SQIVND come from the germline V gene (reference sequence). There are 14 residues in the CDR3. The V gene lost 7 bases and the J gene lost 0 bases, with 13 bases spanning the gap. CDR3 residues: CASTPTGLSYEQYF. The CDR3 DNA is TGTGCCAGTACACCGACAGGCCTCTCCTACGAGCAGTACTTC.

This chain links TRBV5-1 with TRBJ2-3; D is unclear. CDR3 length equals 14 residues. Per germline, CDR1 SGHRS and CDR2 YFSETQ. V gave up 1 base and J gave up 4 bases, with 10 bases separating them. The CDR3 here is CASSLLQTADTQYF. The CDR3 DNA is TGCGCCAGCAGCTTGTTACAGACCGCAGATACGCAGTATTTT.

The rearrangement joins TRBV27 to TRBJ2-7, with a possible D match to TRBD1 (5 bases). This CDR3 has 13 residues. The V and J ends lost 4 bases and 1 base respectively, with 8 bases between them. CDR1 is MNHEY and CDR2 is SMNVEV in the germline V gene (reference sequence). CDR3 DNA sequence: TGTGCCAGCAGTTACCGACAGTCCTACGAGCAGTACTTC. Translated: CASSYRQSYEQYF.

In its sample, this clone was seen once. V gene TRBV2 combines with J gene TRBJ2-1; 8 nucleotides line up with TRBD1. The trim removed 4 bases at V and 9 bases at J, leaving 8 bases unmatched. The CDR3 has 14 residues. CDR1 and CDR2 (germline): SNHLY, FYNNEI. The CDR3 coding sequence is TGTGCCAGCAGTGGAGTAGGACAGGGCACTGAGCAGTTCTTC. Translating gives CASSGVGQGTEQFF.

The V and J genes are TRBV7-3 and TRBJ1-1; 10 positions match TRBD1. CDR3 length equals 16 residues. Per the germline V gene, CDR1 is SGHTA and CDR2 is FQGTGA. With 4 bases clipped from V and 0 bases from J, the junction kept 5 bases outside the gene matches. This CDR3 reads CASSSGQGGMNTEAFF. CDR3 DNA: TGTGCCAGCAGCTCCGGACAGGGGGGAATGAACACTGAAGCTTTCTTT.

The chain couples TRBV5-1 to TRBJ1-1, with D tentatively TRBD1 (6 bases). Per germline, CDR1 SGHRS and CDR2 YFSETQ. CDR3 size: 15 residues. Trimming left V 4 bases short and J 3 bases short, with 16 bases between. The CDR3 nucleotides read TGCGCCAGCAGCCAGGGGACAACGGTATACACTGAAGCTTTCTTT. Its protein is CASSQGTTVYTEAFF.

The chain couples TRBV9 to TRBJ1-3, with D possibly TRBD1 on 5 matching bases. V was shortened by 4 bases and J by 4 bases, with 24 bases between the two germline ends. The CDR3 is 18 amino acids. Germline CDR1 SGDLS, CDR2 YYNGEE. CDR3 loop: CASSSSVHTKGPGNTIYF. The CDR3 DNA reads TGTGCCAGCAGCTCATCGGTCCACACGAAGGGGCCGGGAAACACCATATATTTT.

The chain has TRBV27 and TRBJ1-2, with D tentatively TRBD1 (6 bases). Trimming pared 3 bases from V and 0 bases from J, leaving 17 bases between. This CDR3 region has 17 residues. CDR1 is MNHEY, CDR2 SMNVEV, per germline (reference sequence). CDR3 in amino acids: CASSFGGDASPNYGYTF. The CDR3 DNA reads TGTGCCAGCAGTTTTGGGGGCGACGCAAGCCCTAACTATGGCTACACCTTC.

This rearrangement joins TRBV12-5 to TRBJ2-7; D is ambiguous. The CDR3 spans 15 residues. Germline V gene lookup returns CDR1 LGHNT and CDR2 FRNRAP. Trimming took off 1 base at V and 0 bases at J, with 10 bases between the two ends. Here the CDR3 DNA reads TGTGCTAGTGGTTTGGCGTCAGGAAACTCCTACGAGCAGTACTTC. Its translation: CASGLASGNSYEQYF. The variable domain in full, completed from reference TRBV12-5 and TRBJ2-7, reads DARVTQTPRHKVTEMGQEVTMRCQPILGHNTVFWYRQTMMQGLELLAYFRNRAPLDDSGMPKDRFSAEMPDATLATLKIQPSEPRDSAVYFCASGLASGNSYEQYFGPGTRLTVT.

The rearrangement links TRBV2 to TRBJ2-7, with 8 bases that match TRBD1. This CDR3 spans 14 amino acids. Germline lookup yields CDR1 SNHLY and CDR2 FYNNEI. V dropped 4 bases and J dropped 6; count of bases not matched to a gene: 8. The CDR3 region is CASSGWQGAGEQYF. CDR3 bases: TGTGCCAGCAGTGGATGGCAGGGGGCAGGCGAGCAGTACTTC. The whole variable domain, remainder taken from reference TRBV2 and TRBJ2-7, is EPEVTQTPSHQVTQMGQEVILRCVPISNHLYFYWYRQILGQKVEFLVSFYNNEISEKSEIFDDQFSVERPDGSNFTLKIRSTKLEDSAMYFCASSGWQGAGEQYFGPGTRLTVT.

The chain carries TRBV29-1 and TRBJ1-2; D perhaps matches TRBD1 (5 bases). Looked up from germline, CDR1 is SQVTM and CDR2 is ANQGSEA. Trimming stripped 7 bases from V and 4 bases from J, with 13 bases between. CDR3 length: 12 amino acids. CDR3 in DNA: TGCAGCGGGAGAGACAGATTCTATGGCTACACCTTC. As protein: CSGRDRFYGYTF.

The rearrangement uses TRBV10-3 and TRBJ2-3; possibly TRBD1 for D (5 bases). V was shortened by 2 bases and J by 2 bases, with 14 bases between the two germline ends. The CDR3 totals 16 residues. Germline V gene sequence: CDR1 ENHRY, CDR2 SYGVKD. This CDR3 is CAISEPSWGPTDTQYF. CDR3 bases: TGTGCCATCAGTGAGCCCTCGTGGGGCCCCACAGATACGCAGTATTTT.

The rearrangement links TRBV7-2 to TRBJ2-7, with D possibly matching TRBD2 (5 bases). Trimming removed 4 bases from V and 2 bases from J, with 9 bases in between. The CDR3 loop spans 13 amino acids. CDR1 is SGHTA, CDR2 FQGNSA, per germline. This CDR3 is CASSWTGTYEQYF. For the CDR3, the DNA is TGTGCCAGCAGCTGGACGGGAACCTACGAGCAGTACTTC.

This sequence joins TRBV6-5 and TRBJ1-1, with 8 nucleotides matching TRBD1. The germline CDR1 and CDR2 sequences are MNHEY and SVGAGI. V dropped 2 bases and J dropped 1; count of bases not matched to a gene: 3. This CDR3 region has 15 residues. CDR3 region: CASSYQGAPNTEAFF. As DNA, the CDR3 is TGTGCCAGCAGTTACCAGGGGGCACCGAACACTGAAGCTTTCTTT.

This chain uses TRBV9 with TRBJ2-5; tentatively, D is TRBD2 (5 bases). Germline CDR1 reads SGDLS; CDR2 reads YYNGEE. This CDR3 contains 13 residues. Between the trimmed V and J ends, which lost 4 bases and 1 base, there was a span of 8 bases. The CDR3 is CASSRSGQETQYF. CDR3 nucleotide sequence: TGTGCCAGCAGCAGAAGCGGCCAAGAGACCCAGTACTTC.

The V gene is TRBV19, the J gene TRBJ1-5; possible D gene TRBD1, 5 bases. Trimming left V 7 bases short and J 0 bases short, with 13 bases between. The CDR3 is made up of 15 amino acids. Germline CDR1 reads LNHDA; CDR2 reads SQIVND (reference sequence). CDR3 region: CASTFGGFSNQPQHF. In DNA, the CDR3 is TGTGCCAGTACCTTCGGGGGGTTTAGCAATCAGCCCCAGCATTTT.

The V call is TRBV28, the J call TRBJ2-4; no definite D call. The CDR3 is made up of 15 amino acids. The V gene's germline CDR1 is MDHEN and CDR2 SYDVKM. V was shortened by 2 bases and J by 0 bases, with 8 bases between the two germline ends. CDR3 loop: CASSLHTQAKNIQYF. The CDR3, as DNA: TGTGCCAGCAGTTTACACACCCAAGCCAAAAACATTCAGTACTTC.

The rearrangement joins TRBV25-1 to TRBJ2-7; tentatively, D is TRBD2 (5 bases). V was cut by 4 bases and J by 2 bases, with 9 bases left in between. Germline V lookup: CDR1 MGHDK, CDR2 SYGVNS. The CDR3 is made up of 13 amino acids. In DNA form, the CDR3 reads TGTGCCAGCAGTGGAGGGAAAACCTACGAGCAGTACTTC. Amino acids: CASSGGKTYEQYF.